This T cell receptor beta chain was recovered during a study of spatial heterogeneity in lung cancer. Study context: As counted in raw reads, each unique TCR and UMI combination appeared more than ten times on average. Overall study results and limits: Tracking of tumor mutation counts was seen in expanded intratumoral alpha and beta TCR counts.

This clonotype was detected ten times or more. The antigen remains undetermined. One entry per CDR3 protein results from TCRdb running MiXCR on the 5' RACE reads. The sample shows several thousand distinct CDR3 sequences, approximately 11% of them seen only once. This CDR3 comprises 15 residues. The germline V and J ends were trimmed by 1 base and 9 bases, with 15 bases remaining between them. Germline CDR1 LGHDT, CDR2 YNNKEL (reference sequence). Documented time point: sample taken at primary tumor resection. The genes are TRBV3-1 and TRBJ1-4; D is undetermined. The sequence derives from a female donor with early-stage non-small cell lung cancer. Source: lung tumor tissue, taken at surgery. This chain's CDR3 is CASSQGEAGWKKLFF. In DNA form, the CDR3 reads TGTGCCAGCAGCCAAGGCGAAGCGGGGTGGAAAAAACTGTTTTTT. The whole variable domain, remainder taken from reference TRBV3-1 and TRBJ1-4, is DTAVSQTPKYLVTQMGNDKSIKCEQNLGHDTMYWYKQDSKKFLKIMFSYNNKELIINETVPNRFSPKSPDKAHLNLHINSLELGDSAVYFCASSQGEAGWKKLFFGSGTQLSVL.